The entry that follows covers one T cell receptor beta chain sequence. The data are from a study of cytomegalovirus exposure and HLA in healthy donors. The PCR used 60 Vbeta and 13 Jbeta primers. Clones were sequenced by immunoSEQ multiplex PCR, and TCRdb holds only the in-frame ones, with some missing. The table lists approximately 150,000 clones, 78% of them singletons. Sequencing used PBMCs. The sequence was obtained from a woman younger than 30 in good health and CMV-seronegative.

In DNA form, the CDR3 reads TGTGCCAGCAGAACGGGACAGGGGGCCGAGCAGTACTTC. Encoded protein: CASRTGQGAEQYF. The chain recombines TRBV6-5 with TRBJ2-7, with 12 bases that match TRBD1. CDR1 is MNHEY and CDR2 is SVGAGI in the germline V gene. V was pared by 6 bases and J by 6 bases, with 3 bases of the junction left unmatched. The CDR3 is made up of 13 amino acids.